This is a list of T cell receptor beta chains from one sample in a study of T cell responses to AZD1222 COVID-19 vaccine. TCRdb's table, derived via immunoSEQ multiplex PCR, lists solely in-frame clones and lacks some. The sample has 190,000 or so clones; 70% to 90% are singletons. The sample in question was peripheral blood, obtained 28 days after the second AZD1222 dose. Receptor source: an adult who received the AZD1222 COVID-19 vaccine. Both conserved end residues are part of each CDR3. The order of the fields is V gene, clone size, D gene, CDR3 length, J gene, CDR3 protein, CDR3 DNA. D genes are given only for firm matches. Some rows have no size entry. The others give once, few or many, or a class for an expanded clone.

TRBV5-4	NA	NA	14	TRBJ1-3	CASSSWASADTIYF	TGTGCCAGCAGCTCCTGGGCCTCCGCGGACACCATATATTTT
TRBV24-1	once	NA	16	TRBJ2-2	CATSDARGGNTGELFF	TGTGCCACCAGTGATGCCAGGGGAGGGAACACCGGGGAGCTGTTTTTT
TRBV7-2	NA	NA	17	TRBJ2-3	CASSPLGSAGGGDTQYF	TGTGCCAGCAGCCCCTTAGGTAGCGCCGGCGGTGGAGATACGCAGTATTTT
TRBV10-3	NA	TRBD1	13	TRBJ1-3	CAITTGTGNTIYF	TGTGCCATCACGACAGGGACGGGAAACACCATATATTTT
TRBV5-6	NA	TRBD1	15	TRBJ2-1	CAGSETGQGAYEQFF	TGTGCCGGATCAGAAACGGGACAGGGGGCCTATGAGCAGTTCTTC
TRBV21-1	NA	NA	16	TRBJ1-6	CASSKWQGSYNSPLHF	TGTGCCAGCAGCAAATGGCAGGGGTCCTATAATTCACCCCTCCACTTT
TRBV7-2	NA	NA	13	TRBJ1-3	CASSSDRLNTIYF	TGTGCCAGCAGTTCCGACCGGTTAAACACCATATATTTT
TRBV27	NA	NA	11	TRBJ2-2	CASRNTGELFF	TGTGCCAGCAGGAACACCGGGGAGCTGTTTTTT
TRBV7-9	NA	NA	12	TRBJ1-4	CASSLQSEKLFF	TGTGCCAGCAGCTTACAAAGTGAAAAACTGTTTTTT
TRBV29-1	NA	NA	14	TRBJ1-2	CSVPRDQNNYGYTF	TGCAGCGTCCCCCGGGACCAGAACAACTATGGCTACACCTTC
TRBV19	NA	TRBD1	13	TRBJ2-7	CASSPEGGTVPYF	TGTGCCAGTAGCCCCGAGGGTGGGACAGTACCGTACTTC
TRBV11-2	NA	TRBD2	13	TRBJ2-2	CASSRERGGELFF	TGTGCCAGCAGTCGGGAGCGGGGCGGGGAGCTGTTTTTT
TRBV19	few	NA	14	TRBJ2-5	CASRDREGLGTQYF	TGTGCCAGTAGGGACAGGGAGGGTTTAGGGACCCAGTACTTC
TRBV9	NA	NA	14	TRBJ1-4	CASSEGPENEKLFF	TGTGCCAGCAGCGAGGGACCCGAGAACGAAAAACTGTTTTTT
TRBV4-1	NA	TRBD1	16	TRBJ2-2	CASSHPPGQGNGELFF	TGCGCCAGCAGCCACCCGCCGGGACAGGGGAACGGGGAGCTGTTTTTT
TRBV18	NA	TRBD2	15	TRBJ2-7	CASSPGSAGAGEQYF	TGTGCCAGCTCACCAGGGTCAGCGGGGGCAGGGGAGCAGTACTTC
TRBV10-2	NA	NA	14	TRBJ2-7	CASSEGGLPMEQYF	TGCGCCAGCAGTGAAGGGGGACTTCCCATGGAGCAGTACTTC
TRBV7-9	NA	NA	15	TRBJ2-1	CASSTSGLSYNEQFF	TGTGCCAGCAGCACCTCGGGGCTATCCTACAATGAGCAGTTCTTC
TRBV5-5	NA	TRBD1	16	TRBJ2-1	CASSQKGDSQYNEQFF	TGTGCCAGCAGCCAAAAGGGGGACAGCCAGTACAATGAGCAGTTCTTC
TRBV24-1	NA	TRBD1	14	TRBJ1-5	CATSDRTGSQPQHF	TGTGCCACCAGTGACCGGACAGGGTCCCAGCCCCAGCATTTT
TRBV21-1	NA	NA	15	TRBJ2-7	CASSNFRERSYEQYF	TGTGCCAGCAGCAACTTCCGGGAGAGGTCCTACGAGCAGTACTTC
TRBV30	NA	TRBD1	14	TRBJ2-7	CAWSKTGLVYEQYF	TGTGCCTGGAGCAAGACAGGGCTTGTATACGAGCAGTACTTC
TRBV5-4	NA	NA	15	TRBJ2-2	CASSLDGPMTGELFF	TGTGCCAGCAGCTTGGACGGGCCCATGACCGGGGAGCTGTTTTTT
TRBV28	NA	TRBD2	13	TRBJ2-7	CASVGTRDSEQYF	TGTGCCAGCGTAGGGACTAGGGATAGCGAGCAGTACTTC
TRBV5-1	NA	TRBD1	14	TRBJ2-7	CASSLNTGGDEQYF	TGCGCCAGCAGCTTAAACACAGGGGGAGACGAGCAGTACTTC
TRBV7-3	NA	NA	13	TRBJ1-1	CASSLTSNTEAFF	TGTGCCAGCAGCTTAACCAGTAACACTGAAGCTTTCTTT
TRBV11-2	NA	NA	15	TRBJ2-3	CASSLGEEKGVTQYF	TGTGCCAGCAGCTTAGGCGAGGAGAAGGGTGTTACGCAGTATTTT
TRBV21-1	NA	NA	15	TRBJ2-3	CASSRRDSYTDTQYF	TGTGCCAGCAGCAGGCGGGACAGTTACACAGATACGCAGTATTTT
TRBV9	NA	NA	15	TRBJ2-5	CASSVAVGAGETQYF	TGTGCCAGCAGCGTAGCGGTGGGGGCCGGGGAGACCCAGTACTTC
TRBV27	NA	TRBD1	17	TRBJ2-7	CASSLDRGAGLSYEQYF	TGTGCCAGCAGTTTGGACAGGGGCGCGGGTCTATCCTACGAGCAGTACTTC
TRBV6-1	NA	TRBD1	16	TRBJ1-2	CASSERKRGLNYGYTF	TGTGCCAGCAGTGAAAGGAAGAGGGGGCTAAACTATGGCTACACCTTC
TRBV12-3/TRBV12-4	once	NA	13	TRBJ2-1	CASSPSWGVEQFF	TGTGCCAGCAGCCCATCGTGGGGGGTTGAGCAGTTCTTC